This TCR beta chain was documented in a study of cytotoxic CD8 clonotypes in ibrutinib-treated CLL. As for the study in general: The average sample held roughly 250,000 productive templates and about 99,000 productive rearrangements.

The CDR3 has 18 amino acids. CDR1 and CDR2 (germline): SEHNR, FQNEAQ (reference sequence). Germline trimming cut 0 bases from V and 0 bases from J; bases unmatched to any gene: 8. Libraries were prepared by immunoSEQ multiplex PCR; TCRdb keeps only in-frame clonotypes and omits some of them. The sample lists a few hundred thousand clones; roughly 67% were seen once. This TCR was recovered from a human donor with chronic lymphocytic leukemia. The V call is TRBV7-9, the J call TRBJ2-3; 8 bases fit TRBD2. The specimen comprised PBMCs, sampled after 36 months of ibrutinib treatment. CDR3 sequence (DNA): TGTGCCAGCAGCTTAGCGCGCCTAGCGGGTGCAAGCACAGATACGCAGTATTTT. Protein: CASSLARLAGASTDTQYF.